The present entry profiles one T cell receptor beta chain with its context. The sample originates from a study of blood T cell repertoires in COVID-19. Authors' methods: The authors estimated nucleated cell counts from reference gene primer amplification. TCRdb's copy holds only in-frame clones and misses some; the assay was immunoSEQ multiplex PCR. That table gives V, J and clone size, and the DNA gave D and trimming. The sample holds about 200,000 clones, around 82% seen once. The sequencing sample was made of peripheral blood. The origin of this receptor is a woman aged 70 to 79 with acute or convalescent COVID-19.

CDR3 protein: CASSLKGQNTEAFF. The CDR3 nucleotides are TGTGCCAGCAGTTTAAAGGGACAGAACACTGAAGCTTTCTTT. This sequence joins TRBV27 and TRBJ1-1; D is possibly TRBD1 (6 bases). V lost 2 bases to trimming and J lost 1 base, with 8 bases between them. The CDR3 extends over 14 amino acids. Germline CDR1 and CDR2: MNHEY and SMNVEV (reference sequence).